The 23 T cell receptor beta chains below come from one sample, sequenced in a study of blood T cell repertoires in COVID-19. Profiling relied on immunoSEQ multiplex PCR, and the TCRdb table lists in-frame clones only, not all of them. This table has some 210,000 clones, about 88% appearing once. The source material was peripheral blood. These receptors were taken from a woman in her thirties or forties who had recovered from COVID-19.

The chain recombines TRBV27 with TRBJ2-1; 7 nucleotides line up with TRBD2. Germline V gene lookup returns CDR1 MNHEY and CDR2 SMNVEV (reference sequence). Trimming at V came to 6 bases and at J to 8 bases, leaving 13 bases not matched to a gene. There are 15 residues in the CDR3. The CDR3 is CASSPARGRGYEQFF. In DNA, the CDR3 is TGTGCCAGCAGCCCCGCCCGCGGGAGAGGTTATGAGCAGTTCTTC.

This chain uses TRBV24-1 with TRBJ2-3; D is perhaps TRBD2 (6 bases). Trimming shortened V by 1 base and J by 2 bases, and 12 bases separated the two germline ends. This CDR3 has 16 amino acids. Germline V gives CDR1 KGHDR, CDR2 SFDVKD. The chain's CDR3 is CATSDFVGGDTDTQYF. The CDR3 nucleotides read TGTGCCACCAGTGATTTCGTCGGGGGTGACACAGATACGCAGTATTTT.

The chain recombines TRBV2 with TRBJ2-3; 9 bases align to TRBD1. The germline V gene encodes CDR1 SNHLY and CDR2 FYNNEI. With 4 bases clipped from V and 6 bases from J, the junction kept 5 bases outside the gene matches. The CDR3 is 14 residues long. This chain's CDR3 is CASSVGQGEDTQYF. For the CDR3, the DNA is TGTGCCAGCAGTGTGGGACAGGGTGAGGATACGCAGTATTTT.

The V and J genes are TRBV9 and TRBJ2-4, with 9 bases fitting TRBD2. Germline trimming cut 3 bases from V and 1 base from J; bases unmatched to any gene: 11. The length of the CDR3 is 18 residues. Germline V lookup: CDR1 SGDLS, CDR2 YYNGEE. In DNA, the CDR3 is TGTGCCAGCAGCGCTGGGTGGGCTAGCGGGACCGCCAAAAACATTCAGTACTTC. It translates to CASSAGWASGTAKNIQYF.

This chain joins TRBV7-6 and TRBJ1-2; a weak D match, TRBD1 (6 bases). This CDR3 is 16 amino acids long. Trimming took off 5 bases at V and 0 bases at J, with 16 bases between the two ends. Germline CDR1 SGHVS, CDR2 FNYEAQ. The DNA for the CDR3 is TGTGCCAGCAGCCTAACTGACAGGAGCGCTAACTATGGCTACACCTTC. This sequence encodes CASSLTDRSANYGYTF. Together with reference TRBV7-6 and TRBJ1-2, the CDR3 gives the full variable domain: GAGVSQSPRYKVTKRGQDVALRCDPISGHVSLYWYRQALGQGPEFLTYFNYEAQQDKSGLPNDRFSAERPEGSISTLTIQRTEQRDSAMYRCASSLTDRSANYGYTFGSGTRLTVV.

The rearrangement links TRBV7-8 to TRBJ1-2; tentative D call: TRBD1 (5 bases). This CDR3 contains 15 residues. Germline V gene data show CDR1 as SGHVS and CDR2 as FQNEAQ. The V gene lost 2 bases and the J gene lost 1 base, with 11 bases spanning the gap. The CDR3 DNA follows: TGTGCCAGCAGCTTACCCGCGACAGTTAACTATGGCTACACCTTC. As protein: CASSLPATVNYGYTF.

The chain employs TRBV24-1 and TRBJ2-1; D is possibly TRBD2 (5 bases). Germline values: CDR1 KGHDR, CDR2 SFDVKD. This CDR3 has 11 residues. The V end was cut by 4 bases, the J end by 10 bases, with 7 bases between. CDR3: CATSEGGEQFF. The DNA for the CDR3 is TGTGCCACCAGTGAGGGCGGGGAGCAGTTCTTC.

The chain combines TRBV24-1 with TRBJ2-1; 8 positions match TRBD2. The germline CDR1 and CDR2 sequences are KGHDR and SFDVKD. The CDR3 totals 16 residues. The J segment lost 7 bases and the V segment lost 1 base, leaving 8 bases of the junction unmatched. CDR3 DNA: TGTGCCACCAGTGATTTCCCGGGAGGGGAATTGAATGAGCAGTTCTTC. Translation: CATSDFPGGELNEQFF.

The chain uses TRBV3-1 (or the pseudogene TRBV3-2) and TRBJ2-5; 8 bases align to TRBD2. The CDR3 has 17 amino acids. Losses at the gene ends were 0 bases for V and 4 bases for J; bases not matched to a gene: 10. Looked up from germline, CDR1 is LGHDT and CDR2 is YNNKEL (reference sequence). This CDR3 reads CASSQDQNGRAGETQYF. The CDR3 nucleotides read TGTGCCAGCAGCCAAGATCAAAACGGGAGGGCAGGAGAGACCCAGTACTTC.

CDR3 coding DNA: TGTGCCAGCAGTTTTGCGGGCCTTCGCACAGATACGCAGTATTTT. This translates into CASSFAGLRTDTQYF. The chain combines TRBV27 with TRBJ2-3; weak D call: TRBD2 (5 bases). The V end lost 3 bases, the J end lost 1 base, and 11 bases lay between the germline ends. Germline CDR1 is MNHEY and CDR2 is SMNVEV (reference sequence). This CDR3 is 15 amino acids long.

The rearrangement links TRBV9 to TRBJ2-5, with a tentative D call TRBD2 (7 bases). The germline CDR1 and CDR2 sequences are SGDLS and YYNGEE. The CDR3 is 16 amino acids. V was pared by 4 bases and J by 5 bases, with 21 bases between. The CDR3 sequence is CASSPSGGLWGETQYF. The CDR3 nucleotides read TGTGCCAGCAGCCCTTCCGGGGGGCTGTGGGGGGAGACCCAGTACTTC.

V usage is TRBV6-1 and J usage is TRBJ1-1; 9 bases line up with TRBD1. The V segment lost 2 bases and the J segment 4 bases; nucleotides outside the gene matches: 5. This CDR3 comprises 15 residues. From germline, CDR1 is MNHNS and CDR2 SASEGT. The CDR3 DNA follows: TGTGCCAGCAGTGAAAGACAGGGGGGGTCCACTGAAGCTTTCTTT. This gives the protein CASSERQGGSTEAFF.

The genes are TRBV21-1 and TRBJ1-3. TRBV21-1 is classified as a pseudogene. This CDR3 is built from 17 residues. The CDR3: CASSKVSRESSGNTIYF. CDR3 bases: TGTGCCAGCAGCAAAGTCTCTCGGGAGAGCTCTGGAAACACCATATATTTT.

J is TRBJ2-1 and V is TRBV12-3 or TRBV12-4; D is possibly TRBD1 (6 bases). V was clipped by 6 bases and J by 14 bases, with 17 bases between them. The CDR3 contains 12 residues. CDR3 coding DNA: TGTGCCAGCAGCCCTCAACACAGGGAAGAGTTCTTC. Its protein is CASSPQHREEFF.

The CDR3 DNA reads as TGTGCCAGCAGCTTAGTAGTGGGTACGACTAGCGGGAGGCCGGGTTACGAGCAGTACTTC. Amino acids: CASSLVVGTTSGRPGYEQYF. The chain has TRBV7-8 and TRBJ2-7; 13 bases are shared with TRBD2. The length of the CDR3 is 20 residues. CDR1 is SGHVS, CDR2 FQNEAQ, per germline. V lost 1 base to trimming and J lost 4 bases; unmatched junction nucleotides: 16.

The V gene is TRBV19, the J gene TRBJ1-5, with TRBD1 as a possible D gene (5 bases). This CDR3 is 13 amino acids long. The V gene lost 6 bases and the J gene lost 6 bases, with 12 bases spanning the gap. Germline V lookup: CDR1 LNHDA, CDR2 SQIVND (reference sequence). The CDR3 region is CASSPQGAQPQHF. The DNA of the CDR3 is TGTGCCAGTAGCCCTCAAGGGGCTCAGCCCCAGCATTTT.

V and J are TRBV14 and TRBJ1-2; D gene ambiguous. CDR1 and CDR2 (germline): SGHDN, FVKESK. This CDR3 region has 15 residues. Trimming took 0 bases from V and 5 from J, leaving 13 bases between them. In nucleotides, the CDR3 is TGTGCCAGCAGCCAAGAATGGAGAGACTTATATGGCTACACCTTC. Its protein is CASSQEWRDLYGYTF.

CDR3 sequence reads: CASSLKSGGPGQPQHF. In nucleotides, the CDR3 is TGTGCCAGCAGTCTAAAATCCGGGGGGCCGGGTCAGCCCCAGCATTTT. This sequence joins TRBV2 and TRBJ1-5; D may be TRBD1 (6 bases). CDR1 is SNHLY and CDR2 is FYNNEI in the germline V gene. The V end lost 5 bases, the J end lost 6 bases, and 20 bases lay between the germline ends. The CDR3 is 16 amino acids.

The gene calls are TRBV7-3 and TRBJ2-3; 8 bases are a match to TRBD2. Germline values: CDR1 SGHTA, CDR2 FQGTGA. With V trimmed by 0 bases and J by 4 bases, 3 bases remained unmatched. This CDR3 contains 15 residues. The CDR3 sequence is CASSLTSGSSDTQYF. Here the CDR3 DNA reads TGTGCCAGCAGCTTAACGAGCGGGAGTTCAGATACGCAGTATTTT.

The chain carries TRBV18 and TRBJ2-1; 7 nucleotides agree with TRBD1. With V trimmed by 3 bases and J by 7 bases, 6 bases remained unmatched. The CDR3 loop spans 14 amino acids. CDR1 and CDR2 from the germline V gene are KGHSH and LQKENI. CDR3 sequence (DNA): TGTGCCAGCTCACCGGGACAGAGACTGAATGAGCAGTTCTTC. Encoded protein: CASSPGQRLNEQFF.

The chain joins TRBV7-9 to TRBJ2-3; 10 bases align to TRBD2. Germline V gives CDR1 SEHNR, CDR2 FQNEAQ (reference sequence). CDR3 size: 15 residues. V was pared by 2 bases and J by 4 bases, with 3 bases of the junction left unmatched. The CDR3 DNA follows: TGTGCCAGCAGCTTACTAGCGGGAGAGGCAGATACGCAGTATTTT. The encoded protein is CASSLLAGEADTQYF. The full variable domain, in which reference TRBV7-9 and TRBJ2-3 provide the parts outside the CDR3, is DTGVSQNPRHKITKRGQNVTFRCDPISEHNRLYWYRQTLGQGPEFLTYFQNEAQLEKSRLLSDRFSAERPKGSFSTLEIQRTEQGDSAMYLCASSLLAGEADTQYFGPGTRLTVL.

The chain combines TRBV19 with TRBJ1-1, with 7 bases that match TRBD1. V lost 3 bases to trimming and J lost 3 bases; unmatched junction nucleotides: 4. This CDR3 is built from 14 residues. Germline lookup yields CDR1 LNHDA and CDR2 SQIVND (reference sequence). The CDR3 nucleotides are TGTGCCAGTAGTATCGCCAGGGGGGACACTGAAGCTTTCTTT. Translation: CASSIARGDTEAFF.

Details on this clone: The CDR3 end shows no conserved phenylalanine or tryptophan, and so a read error is likely. The chain has TRBV6-1 and TRBJ2-7; tentatively, D is TRBD1 (5 bases). Looked up from germline, CDR1 is MNHNS and CDR2 is SASEGT. With 3 bases removed from V and 0 bases from J, the gap between germline ends came to 12 bases. The CDR3 runs 15 residues. The CDR3 coding sequence is TGTGCCAGCAGTGACCCTGACAGAAACTCCTACGAGCAGTACTCC. This gives the protein CASSDPDRNSYEQYS.